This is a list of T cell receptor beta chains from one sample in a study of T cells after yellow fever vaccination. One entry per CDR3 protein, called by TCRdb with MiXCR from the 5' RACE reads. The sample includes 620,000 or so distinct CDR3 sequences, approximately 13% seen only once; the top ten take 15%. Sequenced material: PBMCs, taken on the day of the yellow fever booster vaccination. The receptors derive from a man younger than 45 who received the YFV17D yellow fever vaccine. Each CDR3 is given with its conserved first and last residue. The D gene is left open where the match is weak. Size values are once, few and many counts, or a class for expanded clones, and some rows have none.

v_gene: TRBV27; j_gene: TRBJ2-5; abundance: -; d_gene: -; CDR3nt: TGTGCCAGCAGTTTATCCTTCCGAGAGACCCAGTACTTC; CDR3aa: CASSLSFRETQYF
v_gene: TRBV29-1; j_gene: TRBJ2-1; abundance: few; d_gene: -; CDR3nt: TGCAGCGTTGGGGTCGGGCCCAATGAGCAGTTCTTC; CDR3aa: CSVGVGPNEQFF
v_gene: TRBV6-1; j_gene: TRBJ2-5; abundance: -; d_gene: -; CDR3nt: TGTGCCAGCAGTGAACAGGTGGAGACCCAGTACTTC; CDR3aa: CASSEQVETQYF
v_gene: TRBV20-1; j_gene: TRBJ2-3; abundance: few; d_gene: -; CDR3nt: TGCAGTGCTAGAGATCCGGGGAAGGGCGTAGATACGCAGTATTTT; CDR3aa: CSARDPGKGVDTQYF
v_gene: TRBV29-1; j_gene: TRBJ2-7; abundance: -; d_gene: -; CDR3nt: TGCAGCGCCAGGCCGGGGAGAGATGAGCAGTACTTC; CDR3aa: CSARPGRDEQYF
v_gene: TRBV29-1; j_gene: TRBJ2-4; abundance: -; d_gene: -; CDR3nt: TGCAGCGTTTCCGGGACAGCCAAAAACATTCAGTACTTC; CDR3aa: CSVSGTAKNIQYF
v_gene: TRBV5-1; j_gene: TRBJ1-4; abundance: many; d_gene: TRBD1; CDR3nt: TGTGCCAGCAGCTTAGGGACAGGGGATGAAAAACTGTTTTTT; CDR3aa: CASSLGTGDEKLFF
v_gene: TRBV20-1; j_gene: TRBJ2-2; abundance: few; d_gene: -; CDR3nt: TGCAGTGCTCTGACTAGTGGTACCGGGGAGCTGTTTTTT; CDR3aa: CSALTSGTGELFF
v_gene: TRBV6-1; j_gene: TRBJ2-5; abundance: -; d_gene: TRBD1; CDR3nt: TGTGCCAGCTCGGGGACAGGGTACGGCGGGGGCCAAGAGACCCAGTACTTC; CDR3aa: CASSGTGYGGGQETQYF
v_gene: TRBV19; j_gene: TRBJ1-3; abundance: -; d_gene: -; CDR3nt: TGTGCTTGCTCAGTGAACTCTGGAAACACCATATATTTT; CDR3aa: CACSVNSGNTIYF
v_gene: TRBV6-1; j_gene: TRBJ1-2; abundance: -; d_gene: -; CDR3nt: TGTGCCAGCACCCGACAGTGGGGAGGCTATGGCTACACCTTC; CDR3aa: CASTRQWGGYGYTF
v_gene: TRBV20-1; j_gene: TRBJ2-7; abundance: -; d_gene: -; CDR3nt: TGCAGTGCTAGTCGCGGTCCAAGCTCCTACGAGCAGTACTTC; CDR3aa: CSASRGPSSYEQYF
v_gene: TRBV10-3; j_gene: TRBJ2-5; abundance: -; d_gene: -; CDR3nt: TGTGCCATCAGCAGGGGCGCCGAGACCCAGTACTTC; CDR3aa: CAISRGAETQYF
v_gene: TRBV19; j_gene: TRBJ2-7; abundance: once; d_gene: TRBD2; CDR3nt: TGTGCCAGTAGCCGGGGGGAGCGGGAGCAGTACTTC; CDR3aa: CASSRGEREQYF
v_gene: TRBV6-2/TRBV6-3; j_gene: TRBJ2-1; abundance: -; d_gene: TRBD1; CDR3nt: TGTGCCAGCAGTTACTCACGGACAGGGGCCAGTGAGCAGTTCTTC; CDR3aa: CASSYSRTGASEQFF
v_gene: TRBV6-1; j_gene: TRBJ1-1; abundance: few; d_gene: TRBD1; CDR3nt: TGTGCCAGCAGTCCAATGGGGACAGGGAGGACTGAAGCTTTCTTT; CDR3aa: CASSPMGTGRTEAFF
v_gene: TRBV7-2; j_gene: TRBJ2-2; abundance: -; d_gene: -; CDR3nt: TGTGCCAGCAGTCCAGCTCCCGGAGCCCACACCGGGGAGCTGTTTTTT; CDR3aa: CASSPAPGAHTGELFF
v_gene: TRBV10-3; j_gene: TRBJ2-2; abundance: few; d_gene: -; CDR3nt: TGTGCCATCAGTGAACTCTACTGGCTCACCGGGGAGCTGTTTTTT; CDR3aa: CAISELYWLTGELFF
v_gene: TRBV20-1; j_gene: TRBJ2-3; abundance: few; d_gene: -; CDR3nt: TGCAGTGCTAGAGGACGGGATACAGATACGCAGTATTTT; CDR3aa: CSARGRDTDTQYF
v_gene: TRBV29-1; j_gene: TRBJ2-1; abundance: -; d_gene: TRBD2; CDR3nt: TGCAGCGTTGCGCGGGAGGCCACATACAATGAGCAGTTCTTC; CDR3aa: CSVAREATYNEQFF
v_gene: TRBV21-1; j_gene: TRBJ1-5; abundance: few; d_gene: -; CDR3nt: TGTGCCAGCAGCAAAGTTGGGGCCCCCAATCAGCCCCAGCATTTT; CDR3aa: CASSKVGAPNQPQHF
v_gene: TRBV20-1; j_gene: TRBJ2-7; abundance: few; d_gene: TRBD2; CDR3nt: TGCAGTGCTACCACCGGGACTAGCGGGAGGCTCGACGAGCAGTACTTC; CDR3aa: CSATTGTSGRLDEQYF
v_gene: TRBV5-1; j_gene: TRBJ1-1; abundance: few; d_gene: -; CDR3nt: TGCGCCAGCAGCGTTTCCGGGACAAATGTTTTGGGAACTGAAGCTTTCTTT; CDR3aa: CASSVSGTNVLGTEAFF
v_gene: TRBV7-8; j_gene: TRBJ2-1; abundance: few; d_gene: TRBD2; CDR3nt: TGTGCCAGCAGCCGCTTTACGGGAGGGGGTGAGCAGTTCTTC; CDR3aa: CASSRFTGGGEQFF
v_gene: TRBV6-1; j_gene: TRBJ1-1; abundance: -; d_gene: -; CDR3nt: TGTGCCAGCAGGAACCCGGCGGGGAACACTGAAGCTTTCTTT; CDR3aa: CASRNPAGNTEAFF
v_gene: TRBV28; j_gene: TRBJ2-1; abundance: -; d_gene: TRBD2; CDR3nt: TGTGCCAGCAGTCGAGAGGGGACTAGCTCCTACAATGAGCAGTTCTTC; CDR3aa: CASSREGTSSYNEQFF
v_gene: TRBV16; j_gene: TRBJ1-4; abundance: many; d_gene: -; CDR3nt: TGTGCCAGCAGCCGGGGGAATAATGAAAAACTGTTTTTT; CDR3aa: CASSRGNNEKLFF
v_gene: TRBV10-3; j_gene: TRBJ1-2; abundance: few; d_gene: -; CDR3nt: TGTGCCATCAGTGAGTTACCCCAGGTGGACGGCTACACCTTC; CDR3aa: CAISELPQVDGYTF
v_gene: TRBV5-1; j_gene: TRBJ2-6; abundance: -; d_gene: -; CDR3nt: TGCGCCAGCAGCTCTTTGGCCTCTGGGGCCAACGTCCTGACTTTC; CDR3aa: CASSSLASGANVLTF
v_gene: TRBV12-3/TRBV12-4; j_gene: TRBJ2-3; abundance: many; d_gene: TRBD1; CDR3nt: TGTGCCAGCGCGATCCCGGGACAGGGCAGGAATACGCAGTATTTT; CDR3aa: CASAIPGQGRNTQYF
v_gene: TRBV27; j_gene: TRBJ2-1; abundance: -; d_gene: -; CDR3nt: TGTGCCAGCAGTATCCGTGGTTATGAGCAGTTCTTC; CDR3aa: CASSIRGYEQFF
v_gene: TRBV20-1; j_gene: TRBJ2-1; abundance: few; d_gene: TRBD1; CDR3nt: TGCAGTGCTGAACGACAGGGATCGTACAATGAGCAGTTCTTC; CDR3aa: CSAERQGSYNEQFF
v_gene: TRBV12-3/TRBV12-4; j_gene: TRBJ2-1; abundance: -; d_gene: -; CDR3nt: TGTGCCAGCAGTTTTGGAGTCAGCGATGAGCAGTTCTTC; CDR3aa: CASSFGVSDEQFF
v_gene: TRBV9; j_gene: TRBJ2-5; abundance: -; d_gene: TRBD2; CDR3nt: TGTGCCAGCAGCGCGGGAGGAACGCAAGAGACCCAGTACTTC; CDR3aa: CASSAGGTQETQYF
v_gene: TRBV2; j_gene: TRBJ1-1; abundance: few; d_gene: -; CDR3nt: TGTGCCAGCAGTGAATCGGTTGAAGCTTTCTTT; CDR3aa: CASSESVEAFF
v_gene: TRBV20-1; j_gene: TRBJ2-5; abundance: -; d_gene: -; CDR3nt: TGCAGTGCTAGGCCCGGGACAAACTCGGCGACCCAGTACTTC; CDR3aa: CSARPGTNSATQYF
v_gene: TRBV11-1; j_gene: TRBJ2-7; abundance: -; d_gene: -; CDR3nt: TGTGCCAGCAGCTTAGCCGGAGGACTAAACGGAGGATCCTACGAGCAGTACTTC; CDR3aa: CASSLAGGLNGGSYEQYF
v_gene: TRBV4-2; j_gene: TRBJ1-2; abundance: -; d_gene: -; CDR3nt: TGTGCCAGCAGCCAGATGGGGAACTATGGCTACACCTTC; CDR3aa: CASSQMGNYGYTF
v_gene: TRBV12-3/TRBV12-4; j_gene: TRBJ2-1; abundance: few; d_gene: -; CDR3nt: TGTGCCAGCAGTTTGGCGGAGGGGATTTATGAGCAGTTCTTC; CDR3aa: CASSLAEGIYEQFF
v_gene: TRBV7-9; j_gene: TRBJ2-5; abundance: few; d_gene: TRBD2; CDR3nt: TGTGCCAGCAGCATCAGCGGGAGGGACCAAGAGACCCAGTACTTC; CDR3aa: CASSISGRDQETQYF
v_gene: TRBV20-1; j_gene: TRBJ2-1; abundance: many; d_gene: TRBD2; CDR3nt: TGCAGTGCTGAAATTGGACTAGCGGGAGAAGGTGAGCAGTTCTTC; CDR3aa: CSAEIGLAGEGEQFF
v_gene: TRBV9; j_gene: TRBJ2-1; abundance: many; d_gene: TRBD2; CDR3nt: TGTGCCAGCAGCGTAGGACTAGCGGGAGGAGAGCAGTTCTTC; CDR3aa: CASSVGLAGGEQFF
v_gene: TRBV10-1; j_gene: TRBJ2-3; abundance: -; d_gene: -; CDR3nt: TGCGCCAGCAGTGAGTCGCATAGCTCAGGAGATACGCAGTATTTT; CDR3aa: CASSESHSSGDTQYF
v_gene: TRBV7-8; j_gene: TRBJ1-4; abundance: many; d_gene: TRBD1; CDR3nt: TGTGCCAGCAGCTCTAAAGGGACAGATAATGAAAAACTGTTTTTT; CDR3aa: CASSSKGTDNEKLFF
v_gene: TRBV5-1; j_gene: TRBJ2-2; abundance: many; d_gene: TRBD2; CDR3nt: TGCGCCAGCAGCTTGGTAGCGGGCATCAACACCGGGGAGCTGTTTTTT; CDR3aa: CASSLVAGINTGELFF
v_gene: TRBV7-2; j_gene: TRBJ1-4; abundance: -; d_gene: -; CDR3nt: TGTGCCAGCAGCTACGGGGGGCAGGTTATGGAAAAACTGTTTTTT; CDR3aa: CASSYGGQVMEKLFF
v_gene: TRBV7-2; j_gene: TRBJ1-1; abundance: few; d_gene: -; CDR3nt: TGTGCCAGCAGCCCTCATCAGGGAGGAACTGAAGCTTTCTTT; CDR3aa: CASSPHQGGTEAFF
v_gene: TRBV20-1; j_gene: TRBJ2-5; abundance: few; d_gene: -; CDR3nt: TGCAGTGCTAGAGGCGGGAACCTCCAAGAGACCCAGTACTTC; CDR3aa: CSARGGNLQETQYF
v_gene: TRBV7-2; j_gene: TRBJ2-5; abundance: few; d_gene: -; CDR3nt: TGTGCCAGCAGCCCGGGGGGCGCGGCCCAGTACTTC; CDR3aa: CASSPGGAAQYF
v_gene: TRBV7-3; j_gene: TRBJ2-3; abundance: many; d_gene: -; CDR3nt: TGTGCCAGCGGACGAGGGGTAGGGATGACAGATACGCAGTATTTT; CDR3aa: CASGRGVGMTDTQYF
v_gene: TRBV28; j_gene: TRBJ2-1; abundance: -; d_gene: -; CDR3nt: TGTGCCAGCAGTTTAAACATCCTGCCCAAGCAGTTCTTC; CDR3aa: CASSLNILPKQFF
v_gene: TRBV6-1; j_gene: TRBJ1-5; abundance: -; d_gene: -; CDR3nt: TGTGCCAGCAGTACAGGCCCTAATAGCAATCAGCCCCAGCATTTT; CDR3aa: CASSTGPNSNQPQHF
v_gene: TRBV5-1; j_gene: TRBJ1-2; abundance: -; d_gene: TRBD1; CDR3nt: TGCGCCAGCAGCTTGGGACAGGGGATAGGTGGCTACACCTTC; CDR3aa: CASSLGQGIGGYTF
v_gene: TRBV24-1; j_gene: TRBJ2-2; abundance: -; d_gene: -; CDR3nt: TGTGCCACCAGTGACCCGGGACAAACAGGTCTCCAGGACACCGGGGAGCTGTTTTTT; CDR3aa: CATSDPGQTGLQDTGELFF
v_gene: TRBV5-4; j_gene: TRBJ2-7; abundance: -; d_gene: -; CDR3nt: TGTGCCACCACAGGCTCCTACGAGCAGTACTTC; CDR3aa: CATTGSYEQYF
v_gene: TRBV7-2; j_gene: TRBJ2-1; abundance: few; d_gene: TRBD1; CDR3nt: TGTGCCAGCAGCTTCGGACAGGGGGCATCCAATGAGCAGTTCTTC; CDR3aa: CASSFGQGASNEQFF
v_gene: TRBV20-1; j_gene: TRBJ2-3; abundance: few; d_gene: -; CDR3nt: TGCAGTGCGGCCTGGAACACAGATACGCAGTATTTT; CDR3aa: CSAAWNTDTQYF
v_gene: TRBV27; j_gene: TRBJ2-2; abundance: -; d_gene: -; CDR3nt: TGTGCCAGCAGTTTAAGCCGCGGACTGAACACCGGGGAGCTGTTTTTT; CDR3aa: CASSLSRGLNTGELFF